This T cell receptor beta chain was found in a study of blood T cell repertoires in COVID-19. Study-level information: Sites across the United States, Italy and Spain contributed samples from acute and convalescent COVID-19. Sources were T cells, B-cell-depleted T cells, or PBMCs; the material itself was cDNA or gDNA.

Per the study methods: Reference gene primer amplification gave nucleated cell count estimates. Repertoires were generated with immunoSEQ multiplex PCR, while TCRdb's copy carries only in-frame clones and drops some. V and J calls and clone size are as listed in that table; D and trimming were resolved from the DNA. Of about 150,000 clones in the sample, approximately 78% were seen once. Germline V gene lookup returns CDR1 DFQATT and CDR2 SNEGSKA (reference sequence). This CDR3 has 11 amino acids. The chain couples TRBV20-1 to TRBJ1-1; the D gene is possibly TRBD1 (5 bases). The sample consisted of peripheral blood. The origin of this receptor is a human donor with acute or convalescent COVID-19. The donor label of this sample is uncertain. The CDR3 coding sequence is TGCGGGTGCGGGGGAGACACTGAAGCTTTCTTT. Its protein is CGCGGDTEAFF.